The rows below give T cell receptor beta chains drawn from one sample of a study of T-cell reconstitution after alpha-beta-depleted transplantation in children. From the PCR reads, TCRdb called clonotypes with MiXCR, one entry per CDR3 protein. The table shows approximately 200,000 distinct CDR3 sequences, with roughly 15% occurring only once. The sample in question was PBMCs from the stem cell graft donor, obtained from the stem cell graft. These receptors came from a human donor who donated a stem cell graft to a child with acute lymphoblastic leukemia. Both conserved end residues are part of each CDR3. Fields, in order: D gene, clone size, V gene, J gene, CDR3 protein, CDR3 DNA. The D gene is left open where the match is weak. The size of a clone is reported for some rows only, either as once, few or many, or as a class for expanded clones.

>-|-|TRBV12-3/TRBV12-4|TRBJ1-1
CASSLGGSAFF
TGTGCCAGCAGTTTAGGGGGCTCGGCTTTCTTT
>TRBD2|few|TRBV6-4|TRBJ2-7
CASTLDRGGLYEQYF
TGTGCCAGCACCCTTGACCGGGGGGGGCTGTACGAGCAGTACTTC
>-|-|TRBV2|TRBJ1-1
CATEEGMWMNTEAFF
TGTGCCACCGAGGAAGGTATGTGGATGAACACTGAAGCTTTCTTT
>TRBD1|-|TRBV6-5|TRBJ1-2
CASSPGGTYGYTF
TGTGCCAGCAGTCCAGGGGGCACCTATGGCTACACCTTC
>TRBD2|few|TRBV5-1|TRBJ2-5
CASSPRTSGGGETQYF
TGCGCCAGCAGCCCCAGGACTAGCGGGGGGGGAGAGACCCAGTACTTC
>TRBD1|many|TRBV5-1|TRBJ1-1
CASQGGVGTEAFF
TGCGCCAGCCAAGGGGGCGTGGGAACTGAAGCTTTCTTT
>TRBD1|-|TRBV7-9|TRBJ2-7
CASSLGGQGRVPYEQYF
TGTGCCAGCAGCTTAGGGGGACAGGGAAGGGTCCCCTACGAGCAGTACTTC
>TRBD1|many|TRBV24-1|TRBJ2-3
CATSPVGTGGEDTQYF
TGTGCCACCAGTCCCGTCGGGACAGGGGGCGAAGATACGCAGTATTTT
>-|-|TRBV20-1|TRBJ1-6
CSARGSGINNSPLHF
TGCAGTGCTAGAGGTAGCGGAATAAATAATTCACCCCTCCACTTT
>-|many|TRBV12-3/TRBV12-4|TRBJ2-2
CASSVWNTGELFF
TGTGCCAGCAGTGTTTGGAACACCGGGGAGCTGTTTTTT
>TRBD1|many|TRBV29-1|TRBJ1-5
CSVGDRGVNQPQHF
TGCAGCGTCGGGGACAGGGGGGTGAATCAGCCCCAGCATTTT
>TRBD2|few|TRBV19|TRBJ2-1
CASSIELASGRVTEQFF
TGTGCCAGTAGTATAGAATTGGCTAGCGGGAGGGTGACTGAGCAGTTCTTC
>-|few|TRBV11-3|TRBJ1-6
CASSLQGRNSPLHF
TGTGCCAGCAGCTTACAGGGTCGGAATTCACCCCTCCACTTT
>TRBD1|-|TRBV25-1|TRBJ2-3
CASRPGQGVEDTQYF
TGTGCCAGCAGACCGGGACAGGGTGTCGAAGATACGCAGTATTTT
>-|many|TRBV29-1|TRBJ1-1
CSVGDVGFF
TGCAGCGTTGGCGATGTCGGTTTCTTT
>-|many|TRBV24-1|TRBJ2-4
CASGGVSGNIQYF
TGTGCCAGCGGTGGGGTGAGCGGAAACATTCAGTACTTC
>-|many|TRBV6-5|TRBJ2-3
CASSYSTSVDTQYF
TGTGCCAGCAGTTACTCGACATCGGTAGATACGCAGTATTTT
>TRBD1|-|TRBV11-3|TRBJ1-1
CASSANRGNTFF
TGTGCCAGCAGCGCCAACAGGGGAAACACTTTCTTT
>TRBD2|once|TRBV7-9|TRBJ2-1
CASSYSGLAVVEQFF
TGTGCCAGCAGCTACTCCGGACTAGCGGTCGTTGAGCAGTTCTTC
>TRBD2|few|TRBV23-1|TRBJ2-7
CASSQSKALAGKGEQYF
TGCGCCAGCAGTCAATCAAAGGCACTAGCGGGAAAGGGCGAGCAGTACTTC
>-|few|TRBV5-1|TRBJ2-1
CASSLSFRDYNEQFF
TGCGCCAGCAGCTTGTCTTTTCGCGACTACAATGAGCAGTTCTTC
>-|many|TRBV12-3/TRBV12-4|TRBJ1-2
CASSPLDRAYGYTF
TGTGCCAGCAGTCCGCTGGACAGAGCCTATGGCTACACCTTC
>TRBD1|few|TRBV11-3|TRBJ1-2
CASSLDWGPDRVNYTF
TGTGCCAGCAGCTTAGATTGGGGACCGGACAGGGTCAACTACACCTTC
>-|many|TRBV5-1|TRBJ1-2
CASSPWTDKESGYTF
TGCGCCAGCAGCCCTTGGACGGATAAAGAAAGTGGCTACACCTTC
>-|-|TRBV12-3/TRBV12-4|TRBJ2-1
CASRSGENEQFF
TGTGCCAGCAGAAGCGGCGAGAATGAGCAGTTCTTC
>-|many|TRBV29-1|TRBJ2-2
CSVDGPGELFF
TGCAGCGTTGACGGGCCCGGGGAGCTGTTTTTT
>-|many|TRBV5-1|TRBJ2-6
CASMYDSGANVLTF
TGCGCCAGCATGTACGACTCTGGGGCCAACGTCCTGACTTTC
>TRBD1|few|TRBV6-5|TRBJ2-6
CASSYSKTGGESGANVLTF
TGTGCCAGCAGTTACTCGAAAACAGGGGGCGAATCTGGGGCCAACGTCCTGACTTTC
>-|few|TRBV19|TRBJ2-7
CASSIAAQSTHPSYEQYF
TGTGCCAGTAGTATAGCCGCTCAGAGCACCCACCCCTCCTACGAGCAGTACTTC
>-|-|TRBV12-3/TRBV12-4|TRBJ2-7
CASSFSDRLYEQYF
TGTGCCAGCAGTTTTTCGGACAGACTTTACGAGCAGTACTTC
>TRBD1|many|TRBV12-3/TRBV12-4|TRBJ2-5
CAIRQGAGETQYF
TGTGCCATCCGCCAGGGGGCAGGAGAGACCCAGTACTTC